These 18 T cell receptor beta chains were sequenced from one sample in a study of cytomegalovirus exposure and HLA in healthy donors. The PCR made use of 60 Vbeta and 13 Jbeta primers. Profiling relied on immunoSEQ multiplex PCR, and the TCRdb table lists in-frame clones only, not all of them. The sample carries 150,000 or so clones, around 80% recorded once. Sequencing was performed on PBMCs. Receptor source: a middle-aged man in good health and CMV-seronegative.

This chain joins TRBV5-4 and TRBJ2-7; TRBD2 agrees at 8 bases. CDR3 length equals 16 residues. The germline gives CDR1 SGHNT, CDR2 YYREEE (reference sequence). V dropped 1 base and J dropped 1; count of bases not matched to a gene: 7. CDR3 residues: CASSLRLAGLSYEQYV. Here the CDR3 DNA reads TGTGCCAGCAGCTTGAGGTTAGCGGGATTATCCTACGAGCAGTACGTC.

This clone was seen a handful of times. The chain carries TRBV28 and TRBJ2-5, with a weak D call TRBD2 (6 bases). The ends were cut back, 3 bases at V and 5 bases at J, with 16 bases in the middle. Germline CDR1 is MDHEN and CDR2 is SYDVKM. CDR3 length: 15 residues. In DNA form, the CDR3 reads TGTGCCAGCAGTTTCGGAACGGGGGAGGAGGAGACCCAGTACTTC. Translated, it gives CASSFGTGEEETQYF.

The gene calls are TRBV30 and TRBJ2-7; tentatively, D is TRBD2 (6 bases). The V end lost 2 bases, the J end lost 12 bases, and 23 bases lay between the germline ends. This CDR3 is 14 amino acids long. CDR1 GTSNPN and CDR2 SVGIG come from the germline V gene (reference sequence). CDR3: CAWSFPPKAQGLYF. In DNA form, the CDR3 reads TGTGCCTGGAGTTTCCCCCCCAAAGCCCAGGGACTGTACTTC.

The chain carries TRBV5-6 and TRBJ2-5, with 14 nucleotides matching TRBD2. CDR3 size: 18 residues. V dropped 0 bases and J dropped 4; count of bases not matched to a gene: 8. Looked up from germline, CDR1 is SGHDT and CDR2 is YYEEEE. CDR3 DNA sequence: TGTGCCAGCAGCTTGGCCCGACTAGCGGGAGGGAGAGGAGAGACCCAGTACTTC. The encoded protein is CASSLARLAGGRGETQYF. The full variable domain, with the rest looked up from reference TRBV5-6 and TRBJ2-5, is DAGVTQSPTHLIKTRGQQVTLRCSPKSGHDTVSWYQQALGQGPQFIFQYYEEEERQRGNFPDRFSGHQFPNYSSELNVNALLLGDSALYLCASSLARLAGGRGETQYFGPGTRLLVL.

The J gene is TRBJ2-2, the V gene TRBV5-6, with D possibly matching TRBD2 (6 bases). This CDR3 is built from 14 residues. Looked up from germline, CDR1 is SGHDT and CDR2 is YYEEEE. V was shortened by 5 bases and J by 7 bases, with 15 bases between the two germline ends. The CDR3: CASREEGLGGELFF. The CDR3 DNA reads TGTGCCAGCAGAGAGGAGGGGTTGGGCGGGGAGCTGTTTTTT.

The chain links TRBV12-5 to TRBJ2-7; 10 bases match TRBD2. J lost 9 bases, V lost 0 bases, and 11 bases had no gene match. The CDR3 sequence is 16 residues long. Looked up from germline, CDR1 is LGHNT and CDR2 is FRNRAP. CDR3 DNA sequence: TGTGCTAGTGGTTTGGTACGGCTAGCGGGAGAAAAGGGGCAGTACGTC. The encoded protein is CASGLVRLAGEKGQYV.

The chain employs TRBV19 and TRBJ2-7; 9 bases fit TRBD1. The CDR3 spans 13 residues. The V and J ends lost 4 bases and 5 bases, in that order; junction bases with no gene match: 3. CDR1 is LNHDA, CDR2 SQIVND, per germline (reference sequence). The CDR3 protein is CASSRTGVHEQYF. Written as DNA, the CDR3 is TGTGCCAGTAGTAGGACAGGGGTCCACGAGCAGTACTTC.

The chain has TRBV27 and TRBJ2-7; TRBD1 matches 10 bases. The CDR3 contains 15 residues. Losses at the gene ends were 5 bases for V and 3 bases for J; bases not matched to a gene: 7. Germline values: CDR1 MNHEY, CDR2 SMNVEV (reference sequence). CDR3 DNA sequence: TGTGCCAGCAGTCAGACAGGGGGCAGTTTCTACGAGCAGTACTTC. This encodes CASSQTGGSFYEQYF.

V and J are TRBV6-5 and TRBJ2-2; 7 bases agree with TRBD2. This CDR3 comprises 14 residues. From germline, CDR1 is MNHEY and CDR2 SVGAGI. V shed 6 bases, J shed 8 bases, and the junction held 9 bases outside the gene matches. CDR3 sequence (DNA): TGTGCCAGCAGGCCCCGGGACTATGCAGGGGAGCTGTTTTTT. It translates to CASRPRDYAGELFF.

The CDR3: CASSWAGGEKLFF. The CDR3 DNA reads as TGTGCCAGCAGCTGGGCCGGAGGGGAAAAACTGTTTTTT. The genes are TRBV7-9 and TRBJ1-4; D is uncertain. Germline V gene data show CDR1 as SEHNR and CDR2 as FQNEAQ (reference sequence). V was pared by 4 bases and J by 8 bases, with 11 bases between. The CDR3 covers 13 residues.

V is TRBV18 and J is TRBJ2-3; D perhaps matches TRBD1 (5 bases). Trimming removed 1 base at V and 3 bases at J, with 11 bases between. CDR3 size: 15 residues. Germline lookup yields CDR1 KGHSH and CDR2 LQKENI. CDR3 DNA: TGTGCCAGCTCACCACTAACAGGAATTACAGATACGCAGTATTTT. Its translation is CASSPLTGITDTQYF. Combining the CDR3 with reference TRBV18 and TRBJ2-3 gives the whole variable domain NAGVMQNPRHLVRRRGQEARLRCSPMKGHSHVYWYRQLPEEGLKFMVYLQKENIIDESGMPKERFSAEFPKEGPSILRIQQVVRGDSAAYFCASSPLTGITDTQYFGPGTRLTVL.

The CDR3: CASSPTPGQGGNSPLHF. CDR3 sequence (DNA): TGTGCCAGCTCACCGACTCCCGGACAGGGGGGTAATTCACCCCTCCACTTT. The chain joins TRBV18 to TRBJ1-6; 10 nucleotides line up with TRBD1. The V segment lost 3 bases and the J segment 6 bases; nucleotides outside the gene matches: 8. CDR1 is KGHSH and CDR2 is LQKENI in the germline V gene. This CDR3 region has 17 residues.

The V and J genes are TRBV19 and TRBJ2-1; TRBD2 aligns across 11 bases. The germline V gene encodes CDR1 LNHDA and CDR2 SQIVND (reference sequence). Unmatched junction bases numbered 10, after V lost 6 bases and J lost 9 bases. This CDR3 has 15 residues. The CDR3 loop reads CASSQTSGIYGEQFF. CDR3 nucleotides: TGTGCCAGTAGCCAGACTAGCGGGATATATGGTGAGCAGTTCTTC.

The chain couples TRBV28 to TRBJ2-3; 7 bases are shared with TRBD2. V lost 7 bases to trimming and J lost 0 bases; unmatched junction nucleotides: 4. This CDR3 has 14 amino acids. Germline V lookup: CDR1 MDHEN, CDR2 SYDVKM. CDR3 nucleotides: TGTGCCAGCATGGCTAGCGGTAGCACAGATACGCAGTATTTT. This codes for CASMASGSTDTQYF.

This clone has more than one count but fewer than ten. This chain uses TRBV6-5 with TRBJ2-7, with TRBD1 matching 8 bases. The CDR3 is 13 residues long. After removal of 4 bases from V and 10 bases from J, the junction contained 9 bases not matched to a gene. Germline values: CDR1 MNHEY, CDR2 SVGAGI. CDR3: CASSSLTGETQYF. The CDR3 nucleotides read TGTGCCAGCAGTTCCCTGACAGGGGAGACTCAGTACTTC.

J is TRBJ1-4 and V is TRBV7-9; 7 bases agree with TRBD1. CDR3 length: 14 residues. The J segment lost 4 bases and the V segment lost 5 bases, leaving 4 bases of the junction unmatched. The germline CDR1 and CDR2 sequences are SEHNR and FQNEAQ (reference sequence). CDR3 loop: CASSPGGGNEKLFF. The CDR3 DNA is TGTGCCAGCAGCCCAGGGGGAGGTAATGAAAAACTGTTTTTT. The variable domain in full, completed from reference TRBV7-9 and TRBJ1-4, reads DTGVSQNPRHKITKRGQNVTFRCDPISEHNRLYWYRQTLGQGPEFLTYFQNEAQLEKSRLLSDRFSAERPKGSFSTLEIQRTEQGDSAMYLCASSPGGGNEKLFFGSGTQLSVL.

The chain carries TRBV5-4 and TRBJ2-7, with 8 positions matching TRBD2. The germline V gene encodes CDR1 SGHNT and CDR2 YYREEE (reference sequence). The CDR3 sequence is 14 residues long. V shed 4 bases, J shed 2 bases, and the junction held 5 bases outside the gene matches. The CDR3 DNA reads as TGTGCCAGCAGCGTGAGCGGGAGCCCCTACGAGCAGTACTTC. Translated, it gives CASSVSGSPYEQYF.

The chain combines TRBV30 with TRBJ1-3; D gene ambiguous. V gave up 2 bases and J gave up 1 base, with 12 bases separating them. The germline CDR1 and CDR2 sequences are GTSNPN and SVGIG (reference sequence). The CDR3 is 15 amino acids. The CDR3 sequence is CAWSLLRGSGNTIYF. CDR3 in DNA: TGTGCCTGGAGTTTATTGCGGGGATCTGGAAACACCATATATTTT. Based on the CDR3 plus reference TRBV30 and TRBJ1-3, the full variable domain is SQTIHQWPATLVQPVGSPLSLECTVEGTSNPNLYWYRQAAGRGLQLLFYSVGIGQISSEVPQNLSASRPQDRQFILSSKKLLLSDSGFYLCAWSLLRGSGNTIYFGEGSWLTVV.